These 22 T cell receptor beta chains were all obtained from the same sample, sequenced in a study of blood T cell repertoires in COVID-19 (dated by TCRdb to between 2020 and 2021). The library was made by the immunoSEQ multiplex PCR assay. What TCRdb holds here is the immuneACCESS table cut down to in-frame rearrangements. Part of the clones is not present; checked against another copy, under half of the missing clones reflect an unresolved V gene, and the others are unexplained. Counted in this sample were 110,000 to 150,000 clones; around 86% of them appeared once. The ten largest clones add up to 4% of the sample. Sequenced: peripheral blood. These receptors were collected from a woman of 80 years or more with acute or convalescent COVID-19.

The chain uses TRBV5-6 and TRBJ2-1; 12 nucleotides agree with TRBD2. The ends lost 5 bases at V and 9 bases at J; junction bases unmatched: 6. Germline V gene lookup returns CDR1 SGHDT and CDR2 YYEEEE. The CDR3 is made up of 14 amino acids. This CDR3 reads CASRLAGGPLEQFF. DNA for the CDR3: TGTGCCAGCAGGCTAGCGGGAGGGCCCCTTGAGCAGTTCTTC.

This clone has a single count. The chain couples TRBV28 to TRBJ1-3; D remains ambiguous. The ends were cut back, 7 bases at V and 4 bases at J, with 17 bases in the middle. Germline loops: CDR1 MDHEN, CDR2 SYDVKM. The CDR3 totals 15 residues. The CDR3 nucleotides are TGTGCCAGCATCCCCGGCGGGGTATGGGGAAACACCATATATTTT. Translating gives CASIPGGVWGNTIYF.

The CDR3 is CASSLAGDEQYF. The CDR3, as DNA: TGTGCCAGCAGTTTAGCGGGAGACGAGCAGTACTTC. The V and J genes are TRBV28 and TRBJ2-7, with 7 bases identical to TRBD2. The CDR3 totals 12 residues. Germline values: CDR1 MDHEN, CDR2 SYDVKM. With 2 bases clipped from V and 5 bases from J, the junction kept 0 bases outside the gene matches.

Only one count was recorded for this clone. The rearrangement uses TRBV10-3 and TRBJ2-2; maybe TRBD2 (5 bases). Trimming took 7 bases from V and 4 from J, leaving 13 bases between them. The CDR3 has 14 amino acids. In germline, CDR1 is ENHRY, CDR2 SYGVKD. CDR3 bases: TGTGCCATCAACTCGGCGGGCATCACCGGGGAGCTGTTTTTT. Translated: CAINSAGITGELFF.

The chain has TRBV28 and TRBJ1-1, with 8 nucleotides matching TRBD1. Per the germline V gene, CDR1 is MDHEN and CDR2 is SYDVKM. The CDR3 sequence is 14 residues long. Unmatched junction bases numbered 6, after V lost 3 bases and J lost 6 bases. The CDR3 DNA reads as TGTGCCAGCAGTTTTGGGACAGGTGGCGCTGAAGCTTTCTTT. Its protein is CASSFGTGGAEAFF.

The V gene is TRBV4-1, the J gene TRBJ2-2, with D possibly TRBD1 on 5 matching bases. Looked up from germline, CDR1 is MGHRA and CDR2 is YSYEKL. With 2 bases removed from V and 5 bases from J, the gap between germline ends came to 12 bases. The CDR3 loop spans 15 amino acids. CDR3 nucleotide sequence: TGCGCCAGCAGCCAATCCAGGGTTAGAACCGGGGAGCTGTTTTTT. It yields the protein CASSQSRVRTGELFF.

The V call is TRBV19, the J call TRBJ2-6; D gene unclear. The germline V and J ends were trimmed by 8 bases and 0 bases, with 8 bases remaining between them. The length of the CDR3 is 14 residues. Per the germline V gene, CDR1 is LNHDA and CDR2 is SQIVND (reference sequence). CDR3 residues: CASRTRSGANVLTF. The CDR3 DNA follows: TGTGCCAGTCGTACTCGCTCTGGGGCCAACGTCCTGACTTTC.

V is TRBV6-2 or TRBV6-3 and J is TRBJ2-1, with 16 bases matching TRBD2. In germline, CDR1 is MNHEY, CDR2 SVGEGT. Trimming cost V 6 bases and J 13 bases; bases outside gene matches: 9. CDR3 length equals 15 residues. The CDR3 spells CASSPPGLAGGHQFF. The CDR3 DNA follows: TGTGCCAGCAGCCCACCGGGACTAGCGGGAGGGCACCAGTTCTTC.

The chain employs TRBV7-9 and TRBJ1-1; 7 positions agree with TRBD1. This CDR3 is built from 15 residues. Germline assignment: CDR1 SEHNR and CDR2 FQNEAQ (reference sequence). V trimming: 4 bases; J trimming: 1 base; junction bases outside the gene matches: 6. CDR3 residues: CASSYRGHRNTEAFF. In DNA form, the CDR3 reads TGTGCCAGCAGCTACAGGGGCCACAGGAACACTGAAGCTTTCTTT.

This chain connects TRBV12-5 to TRBJ2-1, with D possibly being TRBD1 (6 bases). The CDR3 contains 15 residues. Germline CDR1 reads LGHNT; CDR2 reads FRNRAP. V was trimmed by 1 base and J by 6 bases, leaving 13 bases between them. CDR3 protein: CASGLAQGRVNEQFF. In DNA form, the CDR3 reads TGTGCTAGTGGTTTGGCACAGGGACGGGTCAATGAGCAGTTCTTC. The full variable domain, in which reference TRBV12-5 and TRBJ2-1 provide the parts outside the CDR3, is DARVTQTPRHKVTEMGQEVTMRCQPILGHNTVFWYRQTMMQGLELLAYFRNRAPLDDSGMPKDRFSAEMPDATLATLKIQPSEPRDSAVYFCASGLAQGRVNEQFFGPGTRLTVL.

The chain is built from TRBV14 and TRBJ2-1; 8 bases line up with TRBD2. This CDR3 region has 20 residues. Looked up from germline, CDR1 is SGHDN and CDR2 is FVKESK. V lost 0 bases to trimming and J lost 5 bases; unmatched junction nucleotides: 18. CDR3 bases: TGTGCCAGCAGCCAAGATCTGTATGTATTAACTAGCGGCTTTAACAATGAGCAGTTCTTC. This sequence encodes CASSQDLYVLTSGFNNEQFF.

The chain is built from TRBV6-1 and TRBJ2-1; the D gene is possibly TRBD2 (5 bases). The CDR3 loop spans 16 amino acids. The germline V gene has CDR1 MNHNS and CDR2 SASEGT. V was trimmed by 0 bases and J by 9 bases, leaving 18 bases between them. The CDR3 region has the DNA TGTGCCAGCAGTGAAGCGCGGCAATCCAAACGGGGTGAGCAGTTCTTC. Its protein is CASSEARQSKRGEQFF.

Only a few counts were recorded for this clone. The V gene is TRBV2, the J gene TRBJ1-2; 7 nucleotides align to TRBD1. The ends lost 7 bases at V and 7 bases at J; junction bases unmatched: 9. The CDR3 covers 13 residues. The germline V gene has CDR1 SNHLY and CDR2 FYNNEI. The CDR3 sequence is CASISTGVGGYTF. Here the CDR3 DNA reads TGTGCCAGCATTTCAACAGGGGTAGGTGGCTACACCTTC.

The gene calls are TRBV28 and TRBJ2-3; 8 bases match TRBD1. The V and J ends lost 5 bases and 2 bases, in that order; junction bases with no gene match: 12. There are 17 residues in the CDR3. CDR1 MDHEN and CDR2 SYDVKM come from the germline V gene. In DNA, the CDR3 is TGTGCCAGCAGTCGATACCGGAAGGACAGGGACACAGATACGCAGTATTTT. This translates into CASSRYRKDRDTDTQYF.

The count of this clone is one. The chain uses TRBV30 and TRBJ1-6; 10 nucleotides align to TRBD1. Germline CDR1 and CDR2: GTSNPN and SVGIG (reference sequence). J was trimmed by 9 bases and V by 4 bases; bases with no gene match: 9. The CDR3 runs 15 residues. CDR3 residues: CAWTRGQGLSSPLHF. Written as DNA, the CDR3 is TGTGCCTGGACCAGGGGACAGGGGTTAAGTTCACCCCTCCACTTT. The full variable domain, in which reference TRBV30 and TRBJ1-6 provide the parts outside the CDR3, is SQTIHQWPATLVQPVGSPLSLECTVEGTSNPNLYWYRQAAGRGLQLLFYSVGIGQISSEVPQNLSASRPQDRQFILSSKKLLLSDSGFYLCAWTRGQGLSSPLHFGNGTRLTVT.

The rearrangement links TRBV7-9 to TRBJ1-5; D is ambiguous. V gave up 0 bases and J gave up 3 bases, with 9 bases separating them. This CDR3 region has 15 residues. Germline V gene data show CDR1 as SEHNR and CDR2 as FQNEAQ (reference sequence). CDR3 sequence (DNA): TGTGCCAGCAGCTTAGCTTTGGGCATCAATCAGCCCCAGCATTTT. The encoded protein is CASSLALGINQPQHF.

In this sample, this clone turned up once. The chain combines TRBV4-2 with TRBJ2-5; TRBD1 matches at 7 bases. This CDR3 has 13 residues. Germline loops: CDR1 LGHNA, CDR2 YNFKEQ. V shed 0 bases, J shed 8 bases, and the junction held 3 bases outside the gene matches. The CDR3 nucleotides are TGTGCCAGCAGCCAAGAACCAGGGGGAACCCAGTACTTC. Its protein product is CASSQEPGGTQYF.

J is TRBJ2-2 and V is TRBV7-9; D may be TRBD1 (6 bases). This CDR3 spans 16 amino acids. The V end was cut by 3 bases, the J end by 0 bases, with 11 bases between. The germline V gene has CDR1 SEHNR and CDR2 FQNEAQ (reference sequence). CDR3 region: CASSLRQASNTGELFF. CDR3 bases: TGTGCCAGCAGCTTGCGACAGGCATCGAACACCGGGGAGCTGTTTTTT.

The chain uses TRBV28 and TRBJ2-7; D is perhaps TRBD1 (5 bases). CDR3 length: 18 amino acids. CDR1 and CDR2 (germline): MDHEN, SYDVKM. Trimming stripped 2 bases from V and 4 bases from J, with 24 bases between. The CDR3 is CASSLLGRVVGLRYEQYF. The CDR3 DNA reads TGTGCCAGCAGTTTACTGGGGCGCGTGGTGGGTTTGAGATACGAGCAGTACTTC.

The V gene is TRBV2, the J gene TRBJ2-1; TRBD1 is a possible D gene (6 bases). Germline V CDR1 and CDR2: SNHLY, FYNNEI. V was clipped by 5 bases and J by 3 bases, with 8 bases between them. The CDR3 runs 13 residues. The CDR3 region is CASSSGVYNEQFF. DNA for the CDR3: TGTGCCAGCAGTTCAGGGGTCTACAATGAGCAGTTCTTC.

A single count supports this clone. The chain combines TRBV5-1 with TRBJ1-2; perhaps TRBD1 as D (6 bases). The CDR3 spans 17 residues. Germline V gene data show CDR1 as SGHRS and CDR2 as YFSETQ. The V gene lost 0 bases and the J gene lost 7 bases, with 22 bases spanning the gap. DNA of the CDR3: TGCGCCAGCAGCTTGGAGGGGCGGGGGCTGGACTTCTCTGGCTACACCTTC. Protein: CASSLEGRGLDFSGYTF.

The rearrangement joins TRBV5-1 to TRBJ2-3, with unresolved D. CDR1 and CDR2 (germline): SGHRS, YFSETQ. Trimming removed 0 bases from V and 5 bases from J, with 13 bases in between. The CDR3 is 15 residues long. CDR3 coding DNA: TGCGCCAGCAGCTTGGCCGGCGATCTAGGAGATACGCAGTATTTT. Translating it yields CASSLAGDLGDTQYF.